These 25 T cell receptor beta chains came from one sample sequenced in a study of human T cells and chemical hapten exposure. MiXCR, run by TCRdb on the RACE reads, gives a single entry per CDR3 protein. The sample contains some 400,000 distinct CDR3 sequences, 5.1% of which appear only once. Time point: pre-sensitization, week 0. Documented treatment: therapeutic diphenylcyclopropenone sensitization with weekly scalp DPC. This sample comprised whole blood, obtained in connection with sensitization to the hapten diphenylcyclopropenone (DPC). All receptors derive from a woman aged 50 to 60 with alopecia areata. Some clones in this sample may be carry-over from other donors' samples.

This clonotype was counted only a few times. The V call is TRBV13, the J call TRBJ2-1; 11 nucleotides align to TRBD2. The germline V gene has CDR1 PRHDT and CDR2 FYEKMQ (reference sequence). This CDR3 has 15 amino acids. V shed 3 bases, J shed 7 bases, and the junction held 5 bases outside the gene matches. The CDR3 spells CASSFDSGRGNEQFF. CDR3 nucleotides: TGTGCCAGCAGCTTCGATAGCGGGAGGGGTAATGAGCAGTTCTTC.

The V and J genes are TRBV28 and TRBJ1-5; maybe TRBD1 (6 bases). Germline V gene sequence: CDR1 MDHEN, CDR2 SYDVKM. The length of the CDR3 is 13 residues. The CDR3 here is CALRGALGQPQHF. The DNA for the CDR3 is TGTGCTTTAAGGGGGGCTCTGGGTCAGCCCCAGCATTTT.

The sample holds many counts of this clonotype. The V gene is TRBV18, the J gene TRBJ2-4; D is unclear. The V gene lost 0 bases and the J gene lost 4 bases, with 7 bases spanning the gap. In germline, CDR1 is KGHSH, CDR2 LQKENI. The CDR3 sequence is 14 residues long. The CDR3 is CASSPPLQKNIQYF. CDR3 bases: TGTGCCAGCTCACCACCCCTACAGAAAAACATTCAGTACTTC.

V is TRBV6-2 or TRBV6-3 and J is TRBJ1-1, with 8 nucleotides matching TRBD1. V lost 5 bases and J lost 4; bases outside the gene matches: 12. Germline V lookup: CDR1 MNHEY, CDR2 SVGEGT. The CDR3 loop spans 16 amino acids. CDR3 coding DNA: TGTGCCAGCAGTACCCCAGGGGGCTATATCCCCACTGAAGCTTTCTTT. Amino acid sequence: CASSTPGGYIPTEAFF.

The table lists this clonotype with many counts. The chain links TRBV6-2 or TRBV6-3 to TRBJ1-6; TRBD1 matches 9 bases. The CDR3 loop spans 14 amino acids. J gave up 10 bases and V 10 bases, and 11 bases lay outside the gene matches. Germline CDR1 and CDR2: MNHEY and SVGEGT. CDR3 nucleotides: TGTGCCATCTCGAGGACAGGGGAAAACTCACCCCTCCACTTT. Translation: CAISRTGENSPLHF.

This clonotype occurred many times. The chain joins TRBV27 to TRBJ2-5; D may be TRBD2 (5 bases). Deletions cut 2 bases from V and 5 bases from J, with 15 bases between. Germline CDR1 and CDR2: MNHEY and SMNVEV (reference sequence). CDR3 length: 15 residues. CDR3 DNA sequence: TGTGCCAGCAGTTTAGCCTACAGAACGGGGGAGACCCAGTACTTC. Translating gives CASSLAYRTGETQYF.

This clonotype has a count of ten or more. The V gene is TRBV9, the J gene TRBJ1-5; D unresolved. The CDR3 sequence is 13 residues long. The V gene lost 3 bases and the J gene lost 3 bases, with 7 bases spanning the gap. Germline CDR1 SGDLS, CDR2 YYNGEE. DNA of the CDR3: TGTGCCAGCAGCGGGCAGCCCAATCAGCCCCAGCATTTT. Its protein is CASSGQPNQPQHF.

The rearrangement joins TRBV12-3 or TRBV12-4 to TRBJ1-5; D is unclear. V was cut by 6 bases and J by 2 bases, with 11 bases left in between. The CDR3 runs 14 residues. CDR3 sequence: CASSPVRRNQPQHF. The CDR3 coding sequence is TGTGCCAGCAGCCCGGTCCGGCGCAATCAGCCCCAGCATTTT.

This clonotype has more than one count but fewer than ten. The CDR3 region has the DNA TGTGCCGATAGGTATGAGCAGTTCTTC. Residues: CADRYEQFF. The chain employs TRBV2 and TRBJ2-1; D is uncertain. The CDR3 spans 9 residues. Germline V gives CDR1 SNHLY, CDR2 FYNNEI. Trimming took 11 bases from V and 8 from J, leaving 7 bases between them.

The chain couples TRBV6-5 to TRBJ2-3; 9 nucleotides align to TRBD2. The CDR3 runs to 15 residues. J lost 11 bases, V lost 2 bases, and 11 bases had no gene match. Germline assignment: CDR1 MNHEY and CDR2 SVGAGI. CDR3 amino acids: CASSYGGGGPQGQYF. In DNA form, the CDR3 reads TGTGCCAGCAGTTACGGCGGGGGGGGGCCCCAGGGGCAGTATTTT.

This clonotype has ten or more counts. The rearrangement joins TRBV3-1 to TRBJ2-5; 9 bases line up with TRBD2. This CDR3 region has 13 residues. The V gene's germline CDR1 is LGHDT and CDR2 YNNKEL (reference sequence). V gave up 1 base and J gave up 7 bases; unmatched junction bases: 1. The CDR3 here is CASSQATSGTQYF. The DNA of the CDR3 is TGTGCCAGCAGCCAAGCGACTAGCGGGACCCAGTACTTC.

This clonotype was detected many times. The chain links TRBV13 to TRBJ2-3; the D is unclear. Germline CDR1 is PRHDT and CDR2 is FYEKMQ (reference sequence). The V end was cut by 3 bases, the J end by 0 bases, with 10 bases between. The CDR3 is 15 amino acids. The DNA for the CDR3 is TGTGCCAGCAGCTTCAATCCTCCTAGCACAGATACGCAGTATTTT. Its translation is CASSFNPPSTDTQYF.

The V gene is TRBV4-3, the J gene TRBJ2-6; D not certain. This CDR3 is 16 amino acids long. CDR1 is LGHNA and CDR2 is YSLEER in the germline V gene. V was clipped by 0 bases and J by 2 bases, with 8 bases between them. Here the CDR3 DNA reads TGCGCCAGCAGCCAAGAATCCAGCCCTGGGGCCAACGTCCTGACTTTC. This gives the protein CASSQESSPGANVLTF.

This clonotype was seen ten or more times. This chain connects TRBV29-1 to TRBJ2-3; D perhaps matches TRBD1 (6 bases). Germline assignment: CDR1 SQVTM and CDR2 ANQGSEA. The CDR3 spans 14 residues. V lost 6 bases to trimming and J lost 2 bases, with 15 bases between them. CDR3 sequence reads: CSVTRPGDTDTQYF. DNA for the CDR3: TGCAGCGTGACCCGCCCAGGGGACACAGATACGCAGTATTTT.

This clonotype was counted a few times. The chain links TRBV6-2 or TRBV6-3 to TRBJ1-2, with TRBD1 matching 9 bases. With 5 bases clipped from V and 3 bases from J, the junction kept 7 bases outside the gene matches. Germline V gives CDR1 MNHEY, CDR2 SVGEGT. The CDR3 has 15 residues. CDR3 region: CASSHGQGPDYGYTF. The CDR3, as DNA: TGTGCCAGCAGTCACGGACAGGGGCCGGACTATGGCTACACCTTC.

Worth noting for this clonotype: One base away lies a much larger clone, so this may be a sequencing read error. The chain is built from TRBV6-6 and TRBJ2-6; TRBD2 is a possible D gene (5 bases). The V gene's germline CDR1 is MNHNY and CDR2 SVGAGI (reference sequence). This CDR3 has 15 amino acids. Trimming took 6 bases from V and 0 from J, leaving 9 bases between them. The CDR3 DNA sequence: TGTGCCAGCAGCCCGAGGGACTCTGGGGCCAACGTCCTGACTTTC. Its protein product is CASSPRDSGANVLTF.

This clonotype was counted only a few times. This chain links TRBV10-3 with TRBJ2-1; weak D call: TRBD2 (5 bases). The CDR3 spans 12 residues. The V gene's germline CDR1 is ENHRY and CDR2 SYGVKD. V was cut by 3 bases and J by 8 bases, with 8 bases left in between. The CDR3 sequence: CAISDLAHEQFF. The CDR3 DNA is TGTGCCATCAGTGATCTAGCACATGAGCAGTTCTTC.

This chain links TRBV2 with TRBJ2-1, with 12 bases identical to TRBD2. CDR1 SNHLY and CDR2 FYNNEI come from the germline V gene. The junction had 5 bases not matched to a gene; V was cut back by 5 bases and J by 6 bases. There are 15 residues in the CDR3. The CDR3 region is CASSRTSGDVNEQFF. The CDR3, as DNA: TGTGCCAGCAGTCGGACTAGCGGGGATGTCAATGAGCAGTTCTTC.

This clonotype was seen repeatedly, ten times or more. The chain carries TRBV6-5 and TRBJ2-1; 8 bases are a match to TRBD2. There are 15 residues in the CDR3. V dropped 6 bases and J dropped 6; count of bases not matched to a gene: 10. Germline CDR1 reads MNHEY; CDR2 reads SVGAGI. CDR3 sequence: CASSQLAAGGNEQFF. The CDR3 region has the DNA TGTGCCAGCAGCCAACTAGCGGCGGGGGGCAATGAGCAGTTCTTC.

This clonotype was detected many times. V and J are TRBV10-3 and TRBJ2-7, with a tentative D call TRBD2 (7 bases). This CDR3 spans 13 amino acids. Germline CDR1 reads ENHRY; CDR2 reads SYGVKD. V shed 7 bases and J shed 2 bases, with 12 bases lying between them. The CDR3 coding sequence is TGTGCCATCAAGGGGGGGCCCACCTACGAGCAGTACTTC. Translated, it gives CAIKGGPTYEQYF.

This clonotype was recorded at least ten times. The CDR3 coding sequence is TGCGCCAGCAGCTTGGACGGACTCAATCAGCCCCAGCATTTT. Translated, it gives CASSLDGLNQPQHF. The rearrangement uses TRBV5-1 and TRBJ1-5; unclear D gene. V was shortened by 0 bases and J by 3 bases, with 7 bases between the two germline ends. There are 14 residues in the CDR3. Germline CDR1 is SGHRS and CDR2 is YFSETQ. Supplemented by reference TRBV5-1 and TRBJ1-5, the full variable domain reads KAGVTQTPRYLIKTRGQQVTLSCSPISGHRSVSWYQQTPGQGLQFLFEYFSETQRNKGNFPGRFSGRQFSNSRSEMNVSTLELGDSALYLCASSLDGLNQPQHFGDGTRLSIL.

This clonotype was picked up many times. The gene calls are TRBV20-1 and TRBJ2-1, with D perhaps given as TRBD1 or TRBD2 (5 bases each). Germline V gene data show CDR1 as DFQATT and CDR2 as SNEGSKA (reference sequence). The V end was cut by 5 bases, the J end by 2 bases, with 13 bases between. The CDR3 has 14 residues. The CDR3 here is CSAAGTITYNEQFF. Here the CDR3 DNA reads TGCAGTGCTGCCGGGACCATCACCTACAATGAGCAGTTCTTC.

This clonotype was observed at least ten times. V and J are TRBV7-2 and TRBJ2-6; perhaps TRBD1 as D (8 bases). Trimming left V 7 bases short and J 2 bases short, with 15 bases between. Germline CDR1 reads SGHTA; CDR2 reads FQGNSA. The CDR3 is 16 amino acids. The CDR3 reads CASTETGGAGANVLTF. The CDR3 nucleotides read TGTGCCAGCACCGAAACAGGGGGGGCTGGGGCCAACGTCCTGACTTTC. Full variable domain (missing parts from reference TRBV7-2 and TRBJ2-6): GAGVSQSPSNKVTEKGKDVELRCDPISGHTALYWYRQSLGQGLEFLIYFQGNSAPDKSGLPSDRFSAERTGGSVSTLTIQRTQQEDSAVYLCASTETGGAGANVLTFGAGSRLTVL.

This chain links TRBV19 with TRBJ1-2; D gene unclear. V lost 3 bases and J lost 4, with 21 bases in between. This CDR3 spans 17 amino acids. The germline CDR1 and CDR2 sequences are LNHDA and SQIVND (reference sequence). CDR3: CASSMTAVQRFSYGYTF. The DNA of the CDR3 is TGTGCCAGTAGTATGACCGCCGTTCAGCGTTTTTCCTATGGCTACACCTTC.

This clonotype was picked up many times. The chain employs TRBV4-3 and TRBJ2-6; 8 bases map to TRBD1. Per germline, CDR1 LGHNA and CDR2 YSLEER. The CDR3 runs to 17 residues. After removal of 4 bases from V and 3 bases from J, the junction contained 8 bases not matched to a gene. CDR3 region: CASSLSSGTGGANVLTF. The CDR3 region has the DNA TGCGCCAGCAGCCTGTCTTCCGGGACAGGTGGGGCCAACGTCCTGACTTTC.